The entry below gives a single T cell receptor beta chain sequence along with its context. The CDR3 runs 12 residues. Trimming left V 5 bases short and J 10 bases short, with 12 bases between. Germline V gene data show CDR1 as MNHEY and CDR2 as SVGAGI. Libraries were prepared by immunoSEQ multiplex PCR; TCRdb keeps only in-frame clonotypes and omits some of them. The sample yields roughly 150,000 clones, over 85% seen once. The record originates from a study of control samples from healthy donors and cancer patients. The chain joins TRBV6-5 to TRBJ1-5; D uncertain. Sequencing was performed on blood. The receptor was derived from a man between 45 and 60 years old in good health. The CDR3 region is CASSSLGLPQHF. The CDR3 DNA reads as TGTGCCAGCAGTAGTTTGGGCCTACCCCAGCATTTT.